Below are 6 T cell receptor beta chains sequenced from a single sample in a study of blood T cell repertoires in COVID-19. Generated by immunoSEQ multiplex PCR, the TCRdb table keeps only in-frame clones and is missing some. This table has some 190,000 clones, 60% to 80% appearing once. Material: PBMCs or T cells enriched from blood (not recorded which). These receptors all stem from a man aged 55 to 69 who had been exposed to COVID-19.

V and J are TRBV13 and TRBJ1-1, with 10 positions matching TRBD1. V was clipped by 4 bases and J by 4 bases; unmatched bases: 6. The length of the CDR3 is 15 residues. In germline, CDR1 is PRHDT, CDR2 FYEKMQ (reference sequence). The CDR3 DNA is TGTGCCAGCAGCTCCCGACAGGGGGCGAGCACTGAAGCTTTCTTT. Protein sequence: CASSSRQGASTEAFF.

CDR3 coding DNA: TGCGCCAGCAGCCAAGGCCGAGGATCCGAGCAGTACTTC. Translated, it gives CASSQGRGSEQYF. V gene TRBV4-3 combines with J gene TRBJ2-7; D ambiguous. Germline V gene data show CDR1 as LGHNA and CDR2 as YSLEER. The CDR3 length is 13 residues. With 1 base removed from V and 6 bases from J, the gap between germline ends came to 10 bases.

About this clone itself: The same CDR3 is also encoded by other DNA sequences in this sample. This chain joins TRBV27 and TRBJ1-4; D is perhaps TRBD1 (6 bases). V was shortened by 3 bases and J by 5 bases, with 10 bases between the two germline ends. This CDR3 is 14 amino acids long. Germline V CDR1 and CDR2: MNHEY, SMNVEV (reference sequence). The CDR3 loop is CASSFGGGNEKLFF. The CDR3 DNA reads as TGTGCCAGCAGTTTCGGTGGGGGCAATGAAAAACTGTTTTTT. Complete variable domain (other parts from reference TRBV27 and TRBJ1-4): EAQVTQNPRYLITVTGKKLTVTCSQNMNHEYMSWYRQDPGLGLRQIYYSMNVEVTDKGDVPEGYKVSRKEKRNFPLILESPSPNQTSLYFCASSFGGGNEKLFFGSGTQLSVL.

The V and J genes are TRBV30 and TRBJ2-7; 8 positions match TRBD1. Trimming took 3 bases from V and 4 from J; bases not matched to a gene: 8. Germline loops: CDR1 GTSNPN, CDR2 SVGIG (reference sequence). This CDR3 spans 14 amino acids. The CDR3: CAWRATGDAYEQYF. As DNA, the CDR3 is TGTGCCTGGAGGGCGACAGGGGATGCGTACGAGCAGTACTTC.

This rearrangement joins TRBV18 to TRBJ2-1, with a possible D match to TRBD1 (7 bases). Trimming removed 2 bases from V and 7 bases from J, with 15 bases in between. The CDR3 length is 15 residues. Germline assignment: CDR1 KGHSH and CDR2 LQKENI. This CDR3 is CASSPMAQGGNEQFF. CDR3 nucleotide sequence: TGTGCCAGCTCACCAATGGCTCAGGGGGGAAATGAGCAGTTCTTC.

The V call is TRBV19, the J call TRBJ1-4; TRBD1 matches 9 bases. The CDR3 has 14 amino acids. The trim removed 8 bases at V and 6 bases at J, leaving 7 bases unmatched. Per the germline V gene, CDR1 is LNHDA and CDR2 is SQIVND (reference sequence). The CDR3 region is CASRTGTGYEKLFF. CDR3 DNA sequence: TGTGCCAGTCGAACCGGGACAGGGTATGAAAAACTGTTTTTT.